This section outlines one T cell receptor beta chain sequence together with its context. The V gene's germline CDR1 is MGHRA and CDR2 YSYEKL. The V and J ends lost 0 bases and 2 bases, in that order; junction bases with no gene match: 9. CDR3 length: 18 residues. Assay used: immunoSEQ multiplex PCR; TCRdb lists only in-frame clones, some missing. The sample shows under 15,000 clones, around 89% of them seen only once. The entry originates in a study of control samples from healthy donors and cancer patients. The sequenced sample consisted of formalin-fixed, paraffin-embedded tissue. The sequence was obtained from a male donor with melanoma. V and J are TRBV4-1 and TRBJ2-2; 7 bases map to TRBD2. CDR3 region: CASSQDLGGRGNTGELFF. The CDR3 DNA is TGCGCCAGCAGCCAAGACTTAGGAGGGAGGGGCAACACCGGGGAGCTGTTTTTT.